A selection of T cell receptor beta chains follows, all from one sample in a study of liver allograft versus peripheral blood T cells. MiXCR, applied by TCRdb to the reads, yields one record per CDR3 protein. This sample has around 12,000 distinct CDR3 sequences; about 19% occur once, and the top ten carry roughly an eighth. The receptor set was obtained from a human patient who had a liver transplant. T cells may partly derive from the graft donor. The CDR3 runs from the conserved cysteine through the conserved F or W. The D gene is left open where the match is weak. Some rows have no size entry. The others give once, few or many, or a class for an expanded clone.

J gene: TRBJ1-2; D gene: NA; clone size: few; V gene: TRBV20-1; CDR3 DNA: TGCAGTGCTAGACCCGACAGCCTCTATGGCTACACCTTC; CDR3 protein: CSARPDSLYGYTF
J gene: TRBJ1-2; D gene: NA; clone size: medium-sized; V gene: TRBV29-1; CDR3 DNA: TGCAGCGTGATGGACAGCCGATGGGGGTACACCTTC; CDR3 protein: CSVMDSRWGYTF
J gene: TRBJ1-6; D gene: TRBD1; clone size: few; V gene: TRBV6-5; CDR3 DNA: TGTGCCAGCAGTTACCGGGACAGAAATTCACCCCTCCACTTT; CDR3 protein: CASSYRDRNSPLHF
J gene: TRBJ1-5; D gene: TRBD1; clone size: medium-sized; V gene: TRBV6-2/TRBV6-3; CDR3 DNA: TGTGCCAGCAGTACAGGACAGGGGAGCTTAAGCAATCAGCCCCAGCATTTT; CDR3 protein: CASSTGQGSLSNQPQHF
J gene: TRBJ2-3; D gene: TRBD2; clone size: NA; V gene: TRBV5-4; CDR3 DNA: TGTGCCAGCAGCCCATACGGCCTGATTAGCGGGAGAGACACAGATACGCAGTATTTT; CDR3 protein: CASSPYGLISGRDTDTQYF
J gene: TRBJ1-1; D gene: TRBD1; clone size: medium-sized; V gene: TRBV18; CDR3 DNA: TGTGCCAGCTCAGTGGGACAGACGAACACTGAAGCTTTCTTT; CDR3 protein: CASSVGQTNTEAFF
J gene: TRBJ1-4; D gene: NA; clone size: many; V gene: TRBV18; CDR3 DNA: TGTGCCAGCCTCGGCCCAGATGAAAAACTGTTTTTT; CDR3 protein: CASLGPDEKLFF
J gene: TRBJ1-2; D gene: NA; clone size: many; V gene: TRBV10-3; CDR3 DNA: TGTGCCATCACCCGGGACGGAAAGGGGGGCTACACCTTC; CDR3 protein: CAITRDGKGGYTF
J gene: TRBJ2-1; D gene: NA; clone size: NA; V gene: TRBV12-3/TRBV12-4; CDR3 DNA: TGTGCCAGCAGGGCCGGGGGTCCCTACAATGAGCAGTTCTTC; CDR3 protein: CASRAGGPYNEQFF
J gene: TRBJ1-1; D gene: NA; clone size: medium-sized; V gene: TRBV29-1; CDR3 DNA: TGCAGCGTTATTGCCGGGGGGGATCCGGGACTCTTT; CDR3 protein: CSVIAGGDPGLF
J gene: TRBJ2-1; D gene: NA; clone size: many; V gene: TRBV27; CDR3 DNA: TGTGCCAGCCAGCGGACCTACAATGAGCAGTTCTTC; CDR3 protein: CASQRTYNEQFF
J gene: TRBJ1-5; D gene: NA; clone size: many; V gene: TRBV28; CDR3 DNA: TGTGCCAGCAGTTCCAGGCCCTCCCTGGTGAATCAGCCCCAGCATTTT; CDR3 protein: CASSSRPSLVNQPQHF
J gene: TRBJ1-6; D gene: NA; clone size: few; V gene: TRBV30; CDR3 DNA: TGTGCCTGGAGTGGTCAGGCCGATTCACCCCTCCACTTT; CDR3 protein: CAWSGQADSPLHF
J gene: TRBJ2-1; D gene: NA; clone size: medium-sized; V gene: TRBV18; CDR3 DNA: TGTGCCAGCTCACCGTCAGGGTGGAATGAGCAGTTCTTC; CDR3 protein: CASSPSGWNEQFF
J gene: TRBJ1-4; D gene: NA; clone size: medium-sized; V gene: TRBV7-2; CDR3 DNA: TGTGCCAGCAGCTTAGCAGGGGTTGGGGTCAATGAAAAACTGTTTTTT; CDR3 protein: CASSLAGVGVNEKLFF
J gene: TRBJ2-3; D gene: NA; clone size: many; V gene: TRBV24-1; CDR3 DNA: TGTGCCACCAGTGACAACCGGGGAGTGGATACGCAGTATTTT; CDR3 protein: CATSDNRGVDTQYF
J gene: TRBJ1-4; D gene: NA; clone size: few; V gene: TRBV5-6; CDR3 DNA: TGTGCCAGCAGCTTAAGGGTTACAGAAAGGCAGGGGAGAGGAAAACTGTTTTTT; CDR3 protein: CASSLRVTERQGRGKLFF
J gene: TRBJ1-1; D gene: NA; clone size: medium-sized; V gene: TRBV27; CDR3 DNA: TGTGCCAGCAGTCCCTCGGACAGACCGAACACTGAAGCTTTCTTT; CDR3 protein: CASSPSDRPNTEAFF
J gene: TRBJ1-2; D gene: TRBD1; clone size: medium-sized; V gene: TRBV19; CDR3 DNA: TGTGCCAGTAGTCCCTGGTGGACAGGGGACATGGGCTACACCTTC; CDR3 protein: CASSPWWTGDMGYTF
J gene: TRBJ2-5; D gene: NA; clone size: many; V gene: TRBV6-6; CDR3 DNA: TGTGCCAGCAGCGGACAGAAAGAGACCCAGTACTTC; CDR3 protein: CASSGQKETQYF
J gene: TRBJ2-7; D gene: NA; clone size: NA; V gene: TRBV7-3; CDR3 DNA: TGTGCCAGCAGCTTACAGGGGGGGGGGCACGAGCAGTACTTC; CDR3 protein: CASSLQGGGHEQYF
J gene: TRBJ2-7; D gene: NA; clone size: NA; V gene: TRBV20-1; CDR3 DNA: TGCAGTGCTAGAGGAGGAGGGGAGCAGTACTTC; CDR3 protein: CSARGGGEQYF
J gene: TRBJ2-2; D gene: NA; clone size: few; V gene: TRBV25-1; CDR3 DNA: TGTGCCAGCAGAGCGACAGGGAACACCGGGGAGCTGTTTTTT; CDR3 protein: CASRATGNTGELFF
J gene: TRBJ1-1; D gene: TRBD1; clone size: few; V gene: TRBV16; CDR3 DNA: TGTGCCAGCAGCTCAACTGGACAGGCTATGAACACTGAAGCTTTCTTT; CDR3 protein: CASSSTGQAMNTEAFF
J gene: TRBJ1-6; D gene: TRBD1; clone size: NA; V gene: TRBV15; CDR3 DNA: TGTGCCACCAGCAGGGACAGGGCCGGCGGCTCACCCCTCCACTTT; CDR3 protein: CATSRDRAGGSPLHF
J gene: TRBJ1-2; D gene: NA; clone size: medium-sized; V gene: TRBV19; CDR3 DNA: TGTGCCAGTAGTATCCGGGCAGATGGCTACACCTTC; CDR3 protein: CASSIRADGYTF
J gene: TRBJ1-1; D gene: NA; clone size: medium-sized; V gene: TRBV19; CDR3 DNA: TGTGCCAGTAATCAGGCCTTCAAGGCTGAAGCTTTCTTT; CDR3 protein: CASNQAFKAEAFF
J gene: TRBJ1-3; D gene: NA; clone size: medium-sized; V gene: TRBV18; CDR3 DNA: TGTGCCAGCTCCCTAAACAACAAAGGTGGAAACACCATATATTTT; CDR3 protein: CASSLNNKGGNTIYF
J gene: TRBJ2-2; D gene: NA; clone size: few; V gene: TRBV11-3; CDR3 DNA: TGTGCCAGCAGAGGCGGAGTGAACACCGGGGAGCTGTTTTTT; CDR3 protein: CASRGGVNTGELFF
J gene: TRBJ2-1; D gene: TRBD2; clone size: medium-sized; V gene: TRBV6-2/TRBV6-3; CDR3 DNA: TGTGCCAGCAGTTATACGCGACTAGCGTCTGAGCAGTTCTTC; CDR3 protein: CASSYTRLASEQFF
J gene: TRBJ2-1; D gene: TRBD2; clone size: NA; V gene: TRBV20-1; CDR3 DNA: TGCAGTGCTACGGGACTAGCGGTTTACAATGAGCAGTTCTTC; CDR3 protein: CSATGLAVYNEQFF
J gene: TRBJ1-2; D gene: TRBD1; clone size: few; V gene: TRBV6-2/TRBV6-3; CDR3 DNA: TGTGCCAGCAGTTCCCGGACAGGGGGGGAGAATGGCTACACCTTC; CDR3 protein: CASSSRTGGENGYTF
J gene: TRBJ1-5; D gene: NA; clone size: medium-sized; V gene: TRBV24-1; CDR3 DNA: TGTGCCACCAGTGACCCCGGACCGGGACACTTTAGCAATCAGCCCCAGCATTTT; CDR3 protein: CATSDPGPGHFSNQPQHF
J gene: TRBJ2-3; D gene: NA; clone size: NA; V gene: TRBV19; CDR3 DNA: TGTGCCAGTAGTATCTCGGGGGTGCCCACAGATACGCAGTATTTT; CDR3 protein: CASSISGVPTDTQYF
J gene: TRBJ1-5; D gene: NA; clone size: many; V gene: TRBV19; CDR3 DNA: TGTGCCAGTAGTCCCGAGTGGTCTAGCAATCAGCCCCAGCATTTT; CDR3 protein: CASSPEWSSNQPQHF
J gene: TRBJ2-1; D gene: TRBD2; clone size: many; V gene: TRBV7-9; CDR3 DNA: TGTGCCAGCAGCTTATCGGCTAGCGGCTACAATGAGCAGTTCTTC; CDR3 protein: CASSLSASGYNEQFF
J gene: TRBJ1-1; D gene: NA; clone size: NA; V gene: TRBV20-1; CDR3 DNA: TGCAGTGCTACTCGTAACTCGCCGCCCGCTTTCTTT; CDR3 protein: CSATRNSPPAFF
J gene: TRBJ2-5; D gene: NA; clone size: many; V gene: TRBV5-4; CDR3 DNA: TGTGCCAGCAGCTTGGGCGGAGGACAAGAGACCCAGTACTTC; CDR3 protein: CASSLGGGQETQYF
J gene: TRBJ2-3; D gene: NA; clone size: many; V gene: TRBV7-2; CDR3 DNA: TGTGCCAGCAGTCCTCTGGGGTACACAGATACGCAGTATTTT; CDR3 protein: CASSPLGYTDTQYF
J gene: TRBJ2-5; D gene: NA; clone size: NA; V gene: TRBV6-6; CDR3 DNA: TGTGCCAGCAGTTACTCCCGGTGGGGAGGCCAAGAGACCCAGTACTTC; CDR3 protein: CASSYSRWGGQETQYF